Each of the 14 T cell receptor beta chains below was sequenced from the same sample in a study of T cells in tuberculosis. Assay: immunoSEQ multiplex PCR; the TCRdb copy retains only in-frame clones and omits some. The table records nearly 35,000 clones, roughly nine tenths of them present only once. The specimen was PBMCs. Source of these receptors: a donor between 10 and 29 years old with latent tuberculosis or without tuberculosis infection.

CDR3 sequence: CASSQGGANYGYTF. The CDR3 DNA sequence: TGCGCCAGCAGCCAAGGGGGGGCTAACTATGGCTACACCTTC. The rearrangement links TRBV4-3 to TRBJ1-2; the D gene is possibly TRBD1 (5 bases). CDR1 is LGHNA, CDR2 YSLEER, per germline. The CDR3 has 14 residues. V was shortened by 1 base and J by 0 bases, with 6 bases between the two germline ends.

The chain uses TRBV18 and TRBJ1-4; 10 bases are a match to TRBD1. Germline loops: CDR1 KGHSH, CDR2 LQKENI. This CDR3 contains 14 residues. Germline trimming cut 3 bases from V and 10 bases from J; bases unmatched to any gene: 5. The CDR3 region is CASSPGQGIGKLFF. DNA of the CDR3: TGTGCCAGCTCACCGGGACAGGGGATTGGAAAACTGTTTTTT. Based on the CDR3 plus reference TRBV18 and TRBJ1-4, the full variable domain is NAGVMQNPRHLVRRRGQEARLRCSPMKGHSHVYWYRQLPEEGLKFMVYLQKENIIDESGMPKERFSAEFPKEGPSILRIQQVVRGDSAAYFCASSPGQGIGKLFFGSGTQLSVL.

This clone was observed a handful of times. The chain has TRBV6-5 and TRBJ1-5; perhaps TRBD1 as D (5 bases). Germline loops: CDR1 MNHEY, CDR2 SVGAGI. Between the trimmed V and J ends, which lost 8 bases and 4 bases, there was a span of 12 bases. This CDR3 contains 13 residues. CDR3 nucleotides: TGTGCCAGCGCTAAGGGGCCGAATCAGCCCCAGCATTTT. Its protein product is CASAKGPNQPQHF.

The chain links TRBV2 to TRBJ1-4; possibly TRBD1 for D (6 bases). The CDR3 extends over 15 amino acids. V shed 3 bases and J shed 0 bases, with 8 bases lying between them. The germline gives CDR1 SNHLY, CDR2 FYNNEI. For the CDR3, the DNA is TGTGCCAGCAGTGACAGGGGAGCAACTAATGAAAAACTGTTTTTT. Translating gives CASSDRGATNEKLFF.

The genes are TRBV19 and TRBJ2-1; D is perhaps TRBD1 (5 bases). V shed 2 bases and J shed 5 bases, with 16 bases lying between them. Germline values: CDR1 LNHDA, CDR2 SQIVND (reference sequence). CDR3 length equals 16 residues. CDR3 sequence: CASSISLHSRDNEQFF. Here the CDR3 DNA reads TGTGCCAGTAGTATATCCCTCCACTCCAGGGACAATGAGCAGTTCTTC.

CDR3 in DNA: TGCGCCAGCTCGCAGGGACAGGGGTTCTCTGGGGCCAACGTCCTGACTTTC. Its protein product is CASSQGQGFSGANVLTF. The V gene is TRBV5-1, the J gene TRBJ2-6; 10 bases line up with TRBD1. Germline trimming cut 7 bases from V and 0 bases from J; bases unmatched to any gene: 7. This CDR3 is built from 17 residues. Germline assignment: CDR1 SGHRS and CDR2 YFSETQ.

The table lists this clone with a count of one. The chain couples TRBV5-1 to TRBJ1-3; D unresolved. CDR3 size: 16 residues. V lost 2 bases to trimming and J lost 4 bases, with 16 bases between them. The germline V gene encodes CDR1 SGHRS and CDR2 YFSETQ. Here the CDR3 DNA reads TGCGCCAGCAGCTTTGAGGGCCAAGACGGCGGAAACACCATATATTTT. Translation gives CASSFEGQDGGNTIYF.

The rearrangement uses TRBV19 and TRBJ1-5; D ambiguous. Trimming cost V 5 bases and J 1 base, with 6 bases left between them. CDR1 and CDR2 (germline): LNHDA, SQIVND (reference sequence). The CDR3 spans 13 residues. The CDR3 DNA is TGTGCCAGTAGTTCGGTGAGCAATCAGCCCCAGCATTTT. This codes for CASSSVSNQPQHF. The full variable domain, its missing parts supplied by reference TRBV19 and TRBJ1-5, is DGGITQSPKYLFRKEGQNVTLSCEQNLNHDAMYWYRQDPGQGLRLIYYSQIVNDFQKGDIAEGYSVSREKKESFPLTVTSAQKNPTAFYLCASSSVSNQPQHFGDGTRLSIL.

This clone was found a few times. The chain carries TRBV29-1 and TRBJ2-1; 8 bases are shared with TRBD2. Germline V gene data show CDR1 as SQVTM and CDR2 as ANQGSEA. The CDR3 length is 14 residues. J gave up 3 bases and V 3 bases, and 4 bases lay outside the gene matches. The CDR3: CSVDRAGVYNEQFF. DNA of the CDR3: TGCAGCGTTGACCGAGCGGGGGTCTACAATGAGCAGTTCTTC.

V gene TRBV25-1 combines with J gene TRBJ2-1, with D uncertain. The V gene's germline CDR1 is MGHDK and CDR2 SYGVNS. This CDR3 region has 15 residues. Trimming stripped 1 base from V and 6 bases from J, with 13 bases between. CDR3 protein: CASSELSRLTNEQFF. The CDR3 nucleotides read TGTGCCAGCAGTGAATTGAGTCGACTTACCAATGAGCAGTTCTTC.

This clone was seen just once. The same CDR3 also results from other DNA sequences found in this sample. This chain links TRBV30 with TRBJ2-5; weak D call: TRBD2 (5 bases). CDR1 is GTSNPN, CDR2 SVGIG, per germline (reference sequence). V was pared by 2 bases and J by 5 bases, with 9 bases between. The CDR3 extends over 12 amino acids. This CDR3 is CAWSPGGETQYF. The CDR3 DNA reads TGTGCCTGGAGTCCGGGCGGGGAGACCCAGTACTTC.

The V call is TRBV5-6, the J call TRBJ1-5; the match to TRBD1 covers 9 bases. This CDR3 region has 16 residues. The germline CDR1 and CDR2 sequences are SGHDT and YYEEEE. V was clipped by 1 base and J by 4 bases; unmatched bases: 6. The chain's CDR3 is CASSLWGTGRNQPQHF. The DNA of the CDR3 is TGTGCCAGCAGCTTGTGGGGGACAGGGAGGAATCAGCCCCAGCATTTT.

The count of this clone is one. The chain links TRBV9 to TRBJ2-7, with TRBD1 matching over 8 bases. Unmatched junction bases numbered 6, after V lost 3 bases and J lost 4 bases. The germline gives CDR1 SGDLS, CDR2 YYNGEE. The CDR3 covers 14 residues. The DNA of the CDR3 is TGTGCCAGCAGCGCCGGACAGGGTTGGTACGAGCAGTACTTC. Translation: CASSAGQGWYEQYF.

The chain carries TRBV25-1 and TRBJ2-3; tentatively, D is TRBD2 (7 bases). CDR1 is MGHDK, CDR2 SYGVNS, per germline. V dropped 2 bases and J dropped 0 bases, with 15 bases sitting between them. This CDR3 comprises 17 residues. In DNA form, the CDR3 reads TGTGCCAGCAGTGAAGCATGGCGGGGGCCTAGCACAGATACGCAGTATTTT. Encoded protein: CASSEAWRGPSTDTQYF.